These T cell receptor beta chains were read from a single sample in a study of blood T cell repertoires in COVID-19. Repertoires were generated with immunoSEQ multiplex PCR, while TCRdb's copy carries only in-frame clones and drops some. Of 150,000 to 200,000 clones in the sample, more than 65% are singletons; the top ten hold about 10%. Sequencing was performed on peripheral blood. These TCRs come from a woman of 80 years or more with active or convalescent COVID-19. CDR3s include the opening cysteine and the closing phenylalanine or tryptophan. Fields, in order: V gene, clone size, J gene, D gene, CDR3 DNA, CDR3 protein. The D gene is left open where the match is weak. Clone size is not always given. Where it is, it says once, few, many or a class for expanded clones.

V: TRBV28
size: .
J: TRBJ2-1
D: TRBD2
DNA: TGTGCCAGCAGTCTCCCGGGACTAGCGGAGAGCTCCTACAATGAGCAGTTCTTC
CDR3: CASSLPGLAESSYNEQFF

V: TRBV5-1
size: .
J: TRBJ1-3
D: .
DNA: TGCGCCAGCAGCTTGGCTCAGGGGGGAAACACCATATATTTT
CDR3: CASSLAQGGNTIYF

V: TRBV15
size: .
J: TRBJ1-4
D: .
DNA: TGTGCCACCAGCAGAGACACACCTCCAACTAATGAAAAACTGTTTTTT
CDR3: CATSRDTPPTNEKLFF

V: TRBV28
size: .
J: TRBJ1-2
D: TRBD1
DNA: TGTGCCAGCTACAGGGGTGGTTATGGCTACACCTTC
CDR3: CASYRGGYGYTF

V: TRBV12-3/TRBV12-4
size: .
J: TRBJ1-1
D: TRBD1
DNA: TGTGCCAGCAGTTTAGTAGCACAGGGGGCCGCTTTCTTT
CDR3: CASSLVAQGAAFF

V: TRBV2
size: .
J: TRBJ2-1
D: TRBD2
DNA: TGTGCCAGCACCCTCGGGAGGGGCGACAATGAGCAGTTCTTC
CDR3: CASTLGRGDNEQFF

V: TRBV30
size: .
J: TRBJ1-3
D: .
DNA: TGTGCCTGGAGCCAACGACAGGTTGGAAACACCATATATTTT
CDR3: CAWSQRQVGNTIYF

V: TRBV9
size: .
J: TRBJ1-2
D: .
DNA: TGTGCCAGCAGCGTGGTAACCGGGGGTGGCTACACCTTC
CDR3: CASSVVTGGGYTF

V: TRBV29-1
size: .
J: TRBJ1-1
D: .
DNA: TGCAGCGTTGACCGGGCTAGGGGGGGGAACATGAACACTGAAGCTTTCTTT
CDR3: CSVDRARGGNMNTEAFF

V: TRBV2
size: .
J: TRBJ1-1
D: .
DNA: TGTGCCAGCAGTGATATCACAGTTCCTATGAACACTGAAGCTTTCTTT
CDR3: CASSDITVPMNTEAFF

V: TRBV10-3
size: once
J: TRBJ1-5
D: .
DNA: TGTGCCATCGGGGCAGTTAGCAATCAGCCCCAGCATTTT
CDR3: CAIGAVSNQPQHF

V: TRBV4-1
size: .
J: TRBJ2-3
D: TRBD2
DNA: TGCGCCAGCACCCGTAGCGGGACAAGCACAGATACGCAGTATTTT
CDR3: CASTRSGTSTDTQYF

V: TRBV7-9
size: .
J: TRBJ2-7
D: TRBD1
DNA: TGTGCCAGCAGCCGACAGGGAAAGAACTACGAGCAGTACTTC
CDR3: CASSRQGKNYEQYF

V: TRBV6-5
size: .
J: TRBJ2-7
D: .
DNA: TGTGCCAGCAGTCCCCAGACAGAGTCTTACGAGCAGTACTTC
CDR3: CASSPQTESYEQYF

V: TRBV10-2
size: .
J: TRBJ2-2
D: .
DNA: TGCGCCAGCAGGGTAGCAGCGAACACCGGGGAGCTGTTTTTT
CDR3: CASRVAANTGELFF

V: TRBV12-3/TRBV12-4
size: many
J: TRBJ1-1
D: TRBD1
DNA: TGTGCCAGCAGACCCCCACAGGGGAGTGCTTTCTTT
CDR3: CASRPPQGSAFF

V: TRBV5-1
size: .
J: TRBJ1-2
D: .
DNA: TGCGCCAGCCGCCCGTCGGGGGGGATCTATGGCTACACCTTC
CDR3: CASRPSGGIYGYTF

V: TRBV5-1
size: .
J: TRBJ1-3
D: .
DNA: TGCGCCAGCAGCTTGGCCTTAGGGACAACTAGCTCTGGAAACACCATATATTTT
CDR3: CASSLALGTTSSGNTIYF

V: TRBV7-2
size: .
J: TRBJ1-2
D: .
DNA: TGTGCCAGCAGCCCTGACAGACGCTATGGCTACACCTTC
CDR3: CASSPDRRYGYTF

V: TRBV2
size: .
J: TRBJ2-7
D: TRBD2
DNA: TGTGCCTGCAGAGTAACTAGCGCCAGCCGTGAGCAGTACTTC
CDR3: CACRVTSASREQYF

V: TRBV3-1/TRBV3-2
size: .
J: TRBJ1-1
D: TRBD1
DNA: TGTGCCAGCAGTAAACAGGGGGGACCCACTGAAGCTTTCTTT
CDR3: CASSKQGGPTEAFF

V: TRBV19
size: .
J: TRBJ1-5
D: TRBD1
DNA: TGTGCCAGTAGTATTCGGACAGGTGGGATTTATAATCAGCCCCAGCATTTT
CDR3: CASSIRTGGIYNQPQHF